The 8 T cell receptor beta chains below all came from one sample that was sequenced in a study of T-cell memory formation after mild COVID-19. A single record per CDR3 protein comes from TCRdb applying MiXCR to the 5' RACE reads. The sample includes roughly 500,000 distinct CDR3 sequences, approximately 20% seen only once; the top ten take 12%. Sequenced: PBMCs or a T cell subset sorted from them (not recorded which). The source is an adult woman who had mild COVID-19 (a few samples of this study predate the infection). Cell type and time point are not known.

This clonotype was seen a handful of times. The CDR3 loop is CSAREGGLAAYEQYF. The CDR3 DNA is TGCAGTGCTAGAGAGGGTGGACTAGCGGCCTACGAGCAGTACTTC. The rearrangement joins TRBV20-1 to TRBJ2-7; the match to TRBD2 covers 10 bases. J was trimmed by 2 bases and V by 0 bases; bases with no gene match: 4. The CDR3 is 15 residues long. From germline, CDR1 is DFQATT and CDR2 SNEGSKA (reference sequence).

The chain employs TRBV30 and TRBJ1-1; no clear D. CDR3 length equals 13 residues. Germline CDR1 GTSNPN, CDR2 SVGIG (reference sequence). The ends were cut back, 0 bases at V and 3 bases at J, with 8 bases in the middle. DNA of the CDR3: TGTGCCTGGAGTGTACTTCCCTACACTGAAGCTTTCTTT. Its protein product is CAWSVLPYTEAFF. Using reference TRBV30 and TRBJ1-1 for the parts outside the CDR3, the full variable domain is SQTIHQWPATLVQPVGSPLSLECTVEGTSNPNLYWYRQAAGRGLQLLFYSVGIGQISSEVPQNLSASRPQDRQFILSSKKLLLSDSGFYLCAWSVLPYTEAFFGQGTRLTVV.

The V and J genes are TRBV10-3 and TRBJ1-6, with no clear D. This CDR3 region has 17 residues. Germline CDR1 and CDR2: ENHRY and SYGVKD. The V end lost 3 bases, the J end lost 5 bases, and 17 bases lay between the germline ends. The CDR3 reads CAISEVVGRRNNSPLHF. For the CDR3, the DNA is TGTGCCATCAGTGAAGTGGTAGGACGGCGAAATAATTCACCCCTCCACTTT.

The chain joins TRBV12-3 or TRBV12-4 to TRBJ2-1; a possible D gene is TRBD1 (5 bases). The CDR3 is made up of 14 amino acids. V lost 7 bases and J 0 bases, leaving 10 bases between the germline ends. The CDR3 reads CASISTGSYNEQFF. In DNA, the CDR3 is TGTGCCAGCATTAGCACAGGCTCCTACAATGAGCAGTTCTTC.

CDR3 in DNA: TGTGCCAGCAGTGAAGCCCCGTCGACTTGGGGTGGGGGTAACACCGGGGAGCTGTTTTTT. It is translated as CASSEAPSTWGGGNTGELFF. The chain couples TRBV2 to TRBJ2-2; D possibly uses TRBD1 or TRBD2 (5 bases each). Germline CDR1 reads SNHLY; CDR2 reads FYNNEI. Trimming took 0 bases from V and 2 from J, leaving 22 bases between them. The CDR3 runs 20 residues.

This chain links TRBV7-2 with TRBJ2-7; perhaps TRBD1 as D (6 bases). Germline V lookup: CDR1 SGHTA, CDR2 FQGNSA. The CDR3 is 16 residues long. V gave up 5 bases and J gave up 3 bases, with 20 bases separating them. The CDR3 DNA follows: TGTGCCAGCAGCCCGGGTGGGGCAGTCAGGGGCTACGAGCAGTACTTC. The encoded protein is CASSPGGAVRGYEQYF.

This chain connects TRBV6-1 to TRBJ1-1; no reliable D call. Germline lookup yields CDR1 MNHNS and CDR2 SASEGT. V was cut by 7 bases and J by 4 bases, with 13 bases left in between. The CDR3 runs to 13 residues. The CDR3, as DNA: TGTGCCAGCAAGGAGGGAATTTTCACTGAAGCTTTCTTT. Residues: CASKEGIFTEAFF.

The chain employs TRBV10-3 and TRBJ2-7; 11 bases are shared with TRBD2. Germline trimming cut 6 bases from V and 3 bases from J; bases unmatched to any gene: 10. Germline-derived CDR1 and CDR2 are ENHRY and SYGVKD. The CDR3 spans 16 residues. CDR3 sequence reads: CAIRGSGTSGLYEQYF. In DNA form, the CDR3 reads TGTGCCATCAGGGGATCCGGGACTAGCGGCCTCTACGAGCAGTACTTC.